This TCR delta chain was sequenced for a study of delta chains in infants with herpesvirus infections. Study-wide results and caveats: The public clonotype appeared only at the first post-infection time point.

Gamma-chain- and delta-chain-specific primers converted PBMC RNA into TCR cDNA. TCRdb called clones from the RT-PCR reads again using CATT. The repertoire holds 500 to 650 delta-chain clones, with around two fifths as singletons. Judged by abundance, this clone is hyperexpanded (1% or more). Its specificity is unknown. The sample has other DNA sequences that encode this CDR3 too. This clonotype was obtained from a human donor who was a Ugandan infant, either HIV-exposed or HIV-unexposed (not recorded which). The sample here was peripheral blood, taken at time point 2 of longitudinal follow-up.

The CDR3 bases are TGTGCCTGTGACGGACTGGGGGATACTCATGAGGGCGATAAACTCATCTTT. This codes for CACDGLGDTHEGDKLIF. The V call is TRDV2, the J call TRDJ1; the match to TRDD3 covers 12 bases. V lost 3 bases to trimming and J lost 4 bases; unmatched junction nucleotides: 11. CDR1 and CDR2 (germline): GEAIGNYY, EKD. The CDR3 spans 17 residues.